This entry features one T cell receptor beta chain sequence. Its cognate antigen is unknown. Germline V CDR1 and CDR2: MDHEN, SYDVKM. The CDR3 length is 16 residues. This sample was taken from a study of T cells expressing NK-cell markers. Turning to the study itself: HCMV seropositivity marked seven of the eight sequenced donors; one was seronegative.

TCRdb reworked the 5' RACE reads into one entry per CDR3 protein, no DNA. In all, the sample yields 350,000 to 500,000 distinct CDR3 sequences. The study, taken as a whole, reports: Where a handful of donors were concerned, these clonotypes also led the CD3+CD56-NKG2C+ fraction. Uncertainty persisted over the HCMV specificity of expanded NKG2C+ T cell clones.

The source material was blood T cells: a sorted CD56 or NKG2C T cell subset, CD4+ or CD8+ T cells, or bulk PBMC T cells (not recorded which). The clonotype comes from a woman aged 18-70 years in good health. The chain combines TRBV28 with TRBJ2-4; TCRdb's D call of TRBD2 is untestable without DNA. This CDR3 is CASSYIGGGVENIQYF.